This is a list of T cell receptor beta chains from one sample in a study of cytomegalovirus exposure and HLA in healthy donors. Data came from immunoSEQ multiplex PCR; TCRdb stores just in-frame clones and leaves some out. The sample shows just over 150,000 clones, around nine tenths of them seen only once. The sequenced material came from PBMCs. These receptors were obtained from a woman under 30 in good health and CMV-seronegative. CDR3s include the opening cysteine and the closing phenylalanine or tryptophan. The D gene is left open where the match is weak. A clone size is listed for some rows: how often the clone was seen (once, few, many), or a class if it is expanded.

TRBV30	TRBJ1-5	NA	NA	CAWRLDSANQPQHF	TGTGCCTGGCGTCTGGACAGTGCCAATCAGCCCCAGCATTTT
TRBV5-1	TRBJ2-2	NA	NA	CASSLALSGELFF	TGCGCCAGCAGCTTGGCCCTATCCGGGGAGCTGTTTTTT
TRBV27	TRBJ1-5	NA	NA	CASSPGQISNQPQHF	TGTGCCAGCAGTCCCGGACAAATTAGCAATCAGCCCCAGCATTTT
TRBV5-6	TRBJ2-1	NA	once	CASSPRRVREQFF	TGTGCCAGCAGCCCTAGGAGGGTACGCGAGCAGTTCTTC
TRBV6-5	TRBJ2-2	TRBD2	NA	CASSKLAGGTGELFF	TGTGCCAGCAGTAAGCTAGCGGGGGGGACCGGGGAGCTGTTTTTT
TRBV2	TRBJ1-5	TRBD1	once	CASSPGQSSNQPQHF	TGTGCCAGCAGCCCGGGACAGTCTAGCAATCAGCCCCAGCATTTT
TRBV6-1	TRBJ2-7	TRBD2	NA	CASSAQAGPGGEQYF	TGTGCCAGCAGTGCGCAAGCGGGACCGGGTGGGGAGCAGTACTTC
TRBV14	TRBJ1-6	TRBD1	NA	CASSQASGQGWSPLHF	TGTGCCAGCAGCCAAGCTTCTGGACAGGGGTGGTCACCCCTCCACTTT
TRBV28	TRBJ1-6	NA	NA	CASSFPNSPLHF	TGTGCCAGCAGTTTCCCGAATTCACCCCTCCACTTT
TRBV5-1	TRBJ2-5	NA	NA	CASSPGGGGNQYF	TGCGCCAGCAGCCCGGGAGGAGGGGGGAACCAGTACTTC
TRBV13	TRBJ1-2	NA	NA	CASSPRPATYGYTF	TGTGCCAGCAGCCCCAGGCCAGCTACCTATGGCTACACCTTC
TRBV5-1	TRBJ2-5	NA	NA	CASSLVRGAGAQYF	TGCGCCAGCAGCTTGGTTCGGGGGGCGGGTGCCCAGTACTTC
TRBV5-6	TRBJ2-3	NA	once	CASSLGGTYTQYF	TGTGCCAGCAGCTTGGGAGGAACTTATACGCAGTATTTT
TRBV5-6	TRBJ1-5	NA	NA	CASSLQGASNQPQHF	TGTGCCAGCAGCTTGCAGGGTGCGAGCAATCAGCCCCAGCATTTT
TRBV19	TRBJ1-1	NA	NA	CASTKGVQNTEAFF	TGTGCCAGTACTAAGGGGGTACAGAACACTGAAGCTTTCTTT
TRBV5-1	TRBJ2-7	TRBD2	NA	CASSLVPTSGYEQYF	TGCGCCAGCAGCTTGGTGCCTACTAGCGGCTACGAGCAGTACTTC
TRBV6-5	TRBJ1-5	TRBD1	few	CASSYTAGGESQPQHF	TGTGCCAGCAGTTACACGGCAGGGGGCGAGAGTCAGCCCCAGCATTTT
TRBV7-9	TRBJ1-1	TRBD1	NA	CASSSLRGSKTEAFF	TGTGCCAGCAGCTCACTCAGGGGGTCGAAGACTGAAGCCTTCTTT
TRBV7-8	TRBJ2-5	TRBD2	NA	CASSLVGLAGRDQYF	TGTGCCAGCAGCTTAGTGGGACTAGCGGGGAGGGACCAGTACTTC
TRBV28	TRBJ2-7	NA	NA	CASSLILGGSSYEQYF	TGTGCCAGCAGTTTAATACTAGGGGGAAGCTCCTACGAGCAGTACTTC
TRBV4-2	TRBJ2-1	NA	NA	CASSPGLGGTQQFF	TGTGCCAGCAGCCCGGGCCTTGGCGGGACCCAGCAGTTCTTC
TRBV27	TRBJ2-2	TRBD1	NA	CASSLFRTGVTGELFF	TGTGCCAGCAGTTTATTTAGGACAGGGGTCACCGGGGAGCTGTTTTTT
TRBV7-9	TRBJ2-1	TRBD2	NA	CASSLSQVPAGDDNEQFF	TGTGCCAGCAGCTTATCTCAGGTCCCAGCGGGGGACGACAATGAGCAGTTCTTC
TRBV28	TRBJ2-7	NA	NA	CASSFRTGVTYEQYF	TGTGCCAGCAGTTTCCGGACCGGGGTGACCTACGAGCAGTACTTC